These 29 T cell receptor beta chains were all obtained from the same sample, sequenced in a study of technical replicates of blood from a few donors (dated by TCRdb to the late 2010s). Libraries were made using the immunoSEQ multiplex PCR assay. TCRdb took over this immuneACCESS table, retaining in-frame rearrangements with V and J assigned. Such tables are incomplete; in checked studies, under half of the missing clones stem from an unresolved V gene, and the remainder is unexplained. Recorded for this sample are 70,000 or so clones; under 99% of them occurred a single time. The ten largest account for approximately 0.21% of the sample. The specimen sequenced was T cells isolated from PBMCs. These receptors all come from a human donor in good health.

The chain joins TRBV7-9 to TRBJ1-1; no clear D gene. Germline V lookup: CDR1 SEHNR, CDR2 FQNEAQ (reference sequence). This CDR3 has 14 residues. V lost 0 bases and J 1 base, leaving 6 bases between the germline ends. CDR3 nucleotides: TGTGCCAGCAGCTTAGCGCGGGAGAACACTGAAGCTTTCTTT. Protein sequence: CASSLARENTEAFF.

V gene TRBV5-1 combines with J gene TRBJ2-1; 9 bases match TRBD2. The germline V gene has CDR1 SGHRS and CDR2 YFSETQ. The CDR3 length is 16 residues. V shed 1 base, J shed 7 bases, and the junction held 9 bases outside the gene matches. Here the CDR3 reads CASSLSGGRVGNEQFF. The DNA for the CDR3 is TGCGCCAGCAGCTTGAGCGGCGGGAGGGTGGGGAATGAGCAGTTCTTC.

The chain has TRBV10-1 and TRBJ2-4, with 7 positions matching TRBD1. The J segment lost 1 base and the V segment lost 4 bases, leaving 7 bases of the junction unmatched. This CDR3 has 16 residues. CDR1 is WNHNN, CDR2 SYGVQD, per germline (reference sequence). In DNA form, the CDR3 reads TGCGCCAGCAGTGGGACTTCGGGACAGGCCAAAAACATTCAGTACTTC. This gives the protein CASSGTSGQAKNIQYF.

CDR3 amino acids: CASSDYGVQGFEKLFF. The CDR3 nucleotides are TGTGCCAGCAGCGATTACGGGGTACAGGGTTTTGAAAAACTGTTTTTT. The chain joins TRBV6-6 to TRBJ1-4; TRBD1 is a possible D gene (6 bases). V was shortened by 6 bases and J by 7 bases, with 21 bases between the two germline ends. The CDR3 extends over 16 amino acids. Germline V gene sequence: CDR1 MNHNY, CDR2 SVGAGI (reference sequence).

The rearrangement links TRBV29-1 to TRBJ2-1; TRBD2 might be the D (6 bases). CDR1 is SQVTM, CDR2 ANQGSEA, per germline. The CDR3 is 14 amino acids. V was clipped by 8 bases and J by 1 base, with 15 bases between them. The CDR3 loop is CSPSREASYNEQFF. Written as DNA, the CDR3 is TGCAGCCCATCGAGGGAGGCTTCCTACAATGAGCAGTTCTTC.

V and J are TRBV5-5 and TRBJ1-5, with 7 nucleotides matching TRBD1. Germline CDR1 reads SGHKS; CDR2 reads YYEKEE (reference sequence). The CDR3 is made up of 14 amino acids. Trimming at V came to 0 bases and at J to 5 bases, leaving 2 bases not matched to a gene. This CDR3 is CASSLGQGDQPQHF. In nucleotides, the CDR3 is TGTGCCAGCAGCTTGGGACAGGGAGATCAGCCCCAGCATTTT. The full variable domain, with the rest looked up from reference TRBV5-5 and TRBJ1-5, is DAGVTQSPTHLIKTRGQQVTLRCSPISGHKSVSWYQQVLGQGPQFIFQYYEKEERGRGNFPDRFSARQFPNYSSELNVNALLLGDSALYLCASSLGQGDQPQHFGDGTRLSIL.

This clone was recorded once. The chain has TRBV10-3 and TRBJ1-5, with 8 bases fitting TRBD1. The CDR3 is 15 residues long. Germline CDR1 ENHRY, CDR2 SYGVKD. V dropped 10 bases and J dropped 3; count of bases not matched to a gene: 11. In nucleotides, the CDR3 is TGTGCCACAACCCGAACGGGACAGGACAATCAGCCCCAGCATTTT. Translating it yields CATTRTGQDNQPQHF.

The chain uses TRBV29-1 and TRBJ2-1; weak D call: TRBD1 (6 bases). The CDR3 has 12 residues. Trimming left V 3 bases short and J 9 bases short, with 12 bases between. Germline CDR1 is SQVTM and CDR2 is ANQGSEA. The CDR3 spells CSVDVQGSEQFF. Here the CDR3 DNA reads TGCAGCGTTGACGTCCAGGGGAGTGAGCAGTTCTTC.

The chain joins TRBV27 to TRBJ2-1; TRBD2 aligns across 9 bases. The germline V gene has CDR1 MNHEY and CDR2 SMNVEV (reference sequence). Trimming at V came to 2 bases and at J to 5 bases, leaving 4 bases not matched to a gene. CDR3 length: 15 residues. CDR3 bases: TGTGCCAGCAGTTTAAAACTAGCGGGCAACAATGAGCAGTTCTTC. Amino acids: CASSLKLAGNNEQFF.

The rearrangement uses TRBV19 and TRBJ1-5; D gene uncertain. Germline V gene sequence: CDR1 LNHDA, CDR2 SQIVND (reference sequence). The V end lost 10 bases, the J end lost 2 bases, and 21 bases lay between the germline ends. The CDR3 contains 16 residues. The DNA of the CDR3 is TGTGCCACTACTGGAGCGCAGACTTGGGGCAATCAGCCCCAGCATTTT. It codes for CATTGAQTWGNQPQHF.

The chain carries TRBV19 and TRBJ2-1; 7 positions match TRBD1. CDR1 is LNHDA, CDR2 SQIVND, per germline (reference sequence). This CDR3 region has 16 residues. J was trimmed by 9 bases and V by 7 bases; bases with no gene match: 18. CDR3 nucleotide sequence: TGTGCCAGTAACATCCGACAGGGTAGACGATTTAGTGAGCAGTTCTTC. Translated: CASNIRQGRRFSEQFF. Using reference TRBV19 and TRBJ2-1 for the parts outside the CDR3, the full variable domain is DGGITQSPKYLFRKEGQNVTLSCEQNLNHDAMYWYRQDPGQGLRLIYYSQIVNDFQKGDIAEGYSVSREKKESFPLTVTSAQKNPTAFYLCASNIRQGRRFSEQFFGPGTRLTVL.

V is TRBV2 and J is TRBJ1-3; 8 bases align to TRBD1. V gave up 5 bases and J gave up 2 bases; unmatched junction bases: 5. The CDR3 contains 15 residues. Germline lookup yields CDR1 SNHLY and CDR2 FYNNEI. The CDR3 protein is CASSKGTGTGNTIYF. CDR3 nucleotides: TGTGCCAGCAGTAAGGGGACAGGCACTGGAAACACCATATATTTT.

The V call is TRBV7-9, the J call TRBJ2-7; possible D gene TRBD1, 5 bases. The CDR3 has 16 amino acids. Germline values: CDR1 SEHNR, CDR2 FQNEAQ (reference sequence). Trimming pared 5 bases from V and 1 base from J, leaving 18 bases between. The CDR3 reads CASSAPKTEPSYEQYF. The CDR3 region has the DNA TGTGCCAGCAGCGCACCAAAGACAGAACCTTCCTACGAGCAGTACTTC.

The CDR3: CAWSQGAGNQPQHF. The CDR3 nucleotides read TGTGCCTGGAGTCAGGGGGCAGGTAATCAGCCCCAGCATTTT. The rearrangement links TRBV30 to TRBJ1-5; 8 bases match TRBD1. This CDR3 has 14 amino acids. J lost 4 bases, V lost 2 bases, and 4 bases had no gene match. Germline assignment: CDR1 GTSNPN and CDR2 SVGIG (reference sequence).

This rearrangement joins TRBV29-1 to TRBJ1-1, with 9 nucleotides matching TRBD1. CDR1 and CDR2 (germline): SQVTM, ANQGSEA. V shed 7 bases and J 1 base; nucleotides not matched to a gene: 1. The CDR3 is made up of 12 amino acids. The CDR3 loop reads CSGGQGNTEAFF. The CDR3 DNA is TGCAGCGGGGGACAGGGGAACACTGAAGCTTTCTTT.

The chain couples TRBV7-9 to TRBJ2-7, with D hard to call. Germline CDR1 reads SEHNR; CDR2 reads FQNEAQ (reference sequence). This CDR3 contains 12 residues. Between the trimmed V and J ends, which lost 2 bases and 3 bases, there was a span of 5 bases. CDR3 DNA sequence: TGTGCCAGCAGCTTATGGAGCTACGAGCAGTACTTC. This sequence encodes CASSLWSYEQYF.

The genes are TRBV30 and TRBJ2-2, with D tentatively TRBD1 (5 bases). Per germline, CDR1 GTSNPN and CDR2 SVGIG (reference sequence). The CDR3 length is 13 residues. V lost 5 bases to trimming and J lost 4 bases, with 11 bases between them. The CDR3 nucleotides read TGTGCCTGGCGGGCAGGGTTCACCGGGGAGCTGTTTTTT. Its protein product is CAWRAGFTGELFF. The full variable domain, rest sourced from reference TRBV30 and TRBJ2-2, is SQTIHQWPATLVQPVGSPLSLECTVEGTSNPNLYWYRQAAGRGLQLLFYSVGIGQISSEVPQNLSASRPQDRQFILSSKKLLLSDSGFYLCAWRAGFTGELFFGEGSRLTVL.

The gene calls are TRBV18 and TRBJ1-5; 8 bases match TRBD1. V dropped 0 bases and J dropped 6; count of bases not matched to a gene: 7. This CDR3 contains 16 residues. Germline values: CDR1 KGHSH, CDR2 LQKENI. The CDR3 DNA reads as TGTGCCAGCTCACCACCCGCAGGGGGCTACGGTCAGCCCCAGCATTTT. Translated: CASSPPAGGYGQPQHF.

The genes are TRBV27 and TRBJ2-2; 10 bases fit TRBD2. The V gene end was trimmed by 6 bases and the J gene end by 4 bases; junction bases not matched to a gene: 5. The CDR3 loop spans 15 amino acids. Germline assignment: CDR1 MNHEY and CDR2 SMNVEV (reference sequence). CDR3 region: CASRVIAGGTGELFF. CDR3 sequence (DNA): TGTGCCAGCAGGGTTATAGCGGGAGGCACCGGGGAGCTGTTTTTT.

This chain connects TRBV2 to TRBJ2-7, with 9 bases matching TRBD1. The trim removed 5 bases at V and 2 bases at J, leaving 10 bases unmatched. The CDR3 consists of 16 residues. The germline V gene has CDR1 SNHLY and CDR2 FYNNEI. Here the CDR3 reads CASSLLGDRVTYEQYF. The CDR3 nucleotides read TGTGCCAGCAGTCTCCTTGGGGACAGGGTCACCTACGAGCAGTACTTC.

The V gene is TRBV19, the J gene TRBJ2-6; no firm D call. The CDR3 loop spans 16 amino acids. Germline CDR1 LNHDA, CDR2 SQIVND (reference sequence). V gave up 5 bases and J gave up 0 bases, with 11 bases separating them. For the CDR3, the DNA is TGTGCCAGTAGTGTCAGGATCTACTCTGGGGCCAACGTCCTGACTTTC. Translating it yields CASSVRIYSGANVLTF.

The rearrangement joins TRBV30 to TRBJ1-4; D is uncertain. CDR3 size: 13 residues. V was trimmed by 3 bases and J by 8 bases, leaving 13 bases between them. Germline assignment: CDR1 GTSNPN and CDR2 SVGIG (reference sequence). CDR3 amino acids: CAWRGTVLEKLFF. In DNA, the CDR3 is TGTGCCTGGAGAGGAACAGTACTGGAAAAACTGTTTTTT.

This clone was detected once. The chain carries TRBV7-9 and TRBJ2-2; TRBD1 aligns across 12 bases. This CDR3 region has 14 residues. V shed 8 bases and J 2 bases; nucleotides not matched to a gene: 0. The V gene's germline CDR1 is SEHNR and CDR2 FQNEAQ (reference sequence). In DNA form, the CDR3 reads TGTGCCAGCGGGACAGGGGGCAACACCGGGGAGCTGTTTTTT. Amino acids: CASGTGGNTGELFF.

The chain has TRBV27 and TRBJ2-7; D gene uncertain. Germline CDR1 is MNHEY and CDR2 is SMNVEV (reference sequence). CDR3 length: 13 residues. The ends were cut back, 5 bases at V and 3 bases at J, with 11 bases in the middle. The chain's CDR3 is CASSPNIGYEQYF. The CDR3 DNA follows: TGTGCCAGCAGTCCAAACATTGGCTACGAGCAGTACTTC.

The chain couples TRBV4-2 to TRBJ1-1, with 7 bases identical to TRBD1. This CDR3 spans 15 amino acids. Germline V gene sequence: CDR1 LGHNA, CDR2 YNFKEQ. The trim removed 4 bases at V and 3 bases at J, leaving 8 bases unmatched. CDR3 DNA: TGTGCCAGCAGCCGAATCTCGCAGGGGGACACTGAAGCTTTCTTT. The encoded protein is CASSRISQGDTEAFF.

This chain joins TRBV4-3 and TRBJ2-2; D remains ambiguous. Germline V CDR1 and CDR2: LGHNA, YSLEER. The CDR3 runs 13 residues. V shed 3 bases and J shed 5 bases, with 7 bases lying between them. In DNA, the CDR3 is TGCGCCAGCAGCCAGGGCGCGACCGGGGAGCTGTTTTTT. Translation gives CASSQGATGELFF.

The chain couples TRBV27 to TRBJ1-5, with D tentatively TRBD1 (5 bases). This CDR3 region has 15 residues. V dropped 5 bases and J dropped 5 bases, with 16 bases sitting between them. CDR1 and CDR2 (germline): MNHEY, SMNVEV (reference sequence). This CDR3 is CASSLGPGSYQPQHF. The DNA for the CDR3 is TGTGCCAGCAGTCTCGGACCAGGGTCTTATCAGCCCCAGCATTTT.

A single count supports this clone. V gene TRBV28 combines with J gene TRBJ2-1; TRBD2 matches at 10 bases. Germline CDR1 reads MDHEN; CDR2 reads SYDVKM. The junction had 11 bases not matched to a gene; V was cut back by 5 bases and J by 7 bases. This CDR3 spans 16 amino acids. Here the CDR3 reads CASSVGSGRLRNEQFF. CDR3 bases: TGTGCCAGCAGTGTGGGTAGCGGGAGGCTTCGGAATGAGCAGTTCTTC.

The chain recombines TRBV13 with TRBJ2-7; D call uncertain. CDR3 length: 12 amino acids. Germline V CDR1 and CDR2: PRHDT, FYEKMQ (reference sequence). V was trimmed by 5 bases and J by 5 bases, leaving 10 bases between them. For the CDR3, the DNA is TGTGCCAGCAGCATGCGGAGAGACGAGCAGTACTTC. Translated, it gives CASSMRRDEQYF. The full variable domain, with the rest looked up from reference TRBV13 and TRBJ2-7, is AAGVIQSPRHLIKEKRETATLKCYPIPRHDTVYWYQQGPGQDPQFLISFYEKMQSDKGSIPDRFSAQQFSDYHSELNMSSLELGDSALYFCASSMRRDEQYFGPGTRLTVT.